This TCR beta chain was recovered during a study of T-cell reconstitution after alpha-beta-depleted transplantation in children. The TCRbeta library incorporated unique molecular identifiers. TCRdb ran MiXCR on the PCR reads and lists one entry per CDR3 protein. The repertoire holds 480,000 or so distinct CDR3 sequences, with over 9.5% as singletons. This clonotype showed up many times. Its antigen is unidentified. Study-wide findings and caveats: Counts and diversity of T cells one year after transplant came mostly from newly produced T cells. At day 60, the high TCRbeta diversity found in some patients originated from recipient T cells and thymic progenitors that had survived. Expanded graft clones, several hundred of them, were reportedly the source of alpha-beta T cells about two months after transplant.

Here the sequenced sample was PBMCs, taken before TCRalphabeta/CD19-depleted stem cell transplant. This clonotype was obtained from a child aged 2-15 years with inherited bone marrow failure, due to receive a stem cell transplant.

As DNA, the CDR3 is TGTGCCAGCAGCCGAGAAGGACGGGGGCTTCACTACGAGCAGTACTTC. This encodes CASSREGRGLHYEQYF. J is TRBJ2-7 and V is TRBV4-2; D tentatively reads TRBD1 or TRBD2 (6 bases each). Trimming took 4 bases from V and 3 from J, leaving 19 bases between them. This CDR3 is built from 16 residues. From germline, CDR1 is LGHNA and CDR2 YNFKEQ.